The clone carrying this T cell receptor (beta chain) was detected ten times or more. Its antigen is as yet unknown. Germline CDR1 and CDR2: MDHEN and SYDVKM. The trim removed 1 base at V and 2 bases at J, leaving 7 bases unmatched. The CDR3 length is 17 residues. This entry belongs to a study of tumor-infiltrating lymphocytes in primary liver carcinoma. Study background: Ages ranged from 30 to 69, with HCC or mixed HCC-cholangiocarcinoma. Study observations and caveats: Tumor region pairs overlapped more than did tumor-adjacent and tumor-blood pairs.

The source material, 20-30 mg of unsorted bulk tissue, was used to co-extract RNA and DNA. Each of the tumor samples contained in excess of 85% viable tumor cells. Researchers generated TCR beta cDNA from about 0.5 ug of total RNA, relying on a constant-region primer. Three-round nested multiplex PCR performed with slightly modified ARM-PCR produced the TCR beta libraries. TRBV1-TRBV30 forward and Cbeta reverse primers drove the first two roughly 10-cycle rounds. MiXCR, applied by TCRdb to the multiplex PCR reads, yields one record per CDR3 protein. The repertoire includes 40,000 to 45,000 distinct CDR3 sequences, about three quarters of them detected once, and 19% sits in the top ten.

Sequencing was performed on liver tumor tissue from sampling region 2. Described subset: tumor region T2, inferior pole. The chain is built from TRBV28 and TRBJ2-1; 8 nucleotides line up with TRBD2. The TCR sequence derives from a man in his forties with primary liver carcinoma and hepatitis B virus infection. CDR3 sequence (DNA): TGTGCCAGCAGTTTATCGGCCGGGAGGGTCGCCTACAATGAGCAGTTCTTC. Translating gives CASSLSAGRVAYNEQFF.